The 9 T cell receptor beta chains in this list originate from one sample, sequenced in a study of shared clonotypes between healthy human individuals. TCRdb's copy holds only in-frame clones and misses some; the assay was immunoSEQ multiplex PCR. Of about 380,000 clones listed, 90% to 97% are singletons. The specimen was memory CD8+ T cells sorted from blood. As for subset: CD45RO+ cells pooled with CCR7-negative TemRA cells. The receptor source for this set is a man aged 30 to 45 in good health.

The chain joins TRBV10-3 to TRBJ1-5; possible D gene TRBD1, 6 bases. The CDR3 consists of 15 residues. CDR1 ENHRY and CDR2 SYGVKD come from the germline V gene. Trimming removed 4 bases from V and 4 bases from J, with 14 bases in between. The CDR3 protein is CAISGGGQGNQPQHF. DNA of the CDR3: TGTGCCATCAGTGGGGGGGGCCAGGGTAATCAGCCCCAGCATTTT.

The chain has TRBV18 and TRBJ1-3; tentatively, D is TRBD1 (5 bases). Germline-derived CDR1 and CDR2 are KGHSH and LQKENI. V lost 1 base and J lost 3, with 10 bases in between. This CDR3 is built from 15 residues. This chain's CDR3 is CASSPRQGNGNTIYF. As DNA, the CDR3 is TGTGCCAGCTCACCACGCCAGGGTAATGGAAACACCATATATTTT.

The V and J genes are TRBV19 and TRBJ1-5; D uncertain. The CDR3 consists of 13 residues. The germline gives CDR1 LNHDA, CDR2 SQIVND (reference sequence). V lost 3 bases, J lost 4 bases, and 7 bases lay in between. CDR3 in DNA: TGTGCCAGTAGTATTTTAGGTAATCAGCCCCAGCATTTT. Translating gives CASSILGNQPQHF.

This clone has a handful of counts. V gene TRBV28 combines with J gene TRBJ1-2; the match to TRBD1 covers 8 bases. The CDR3 sequence is 12 residues long. V was pared by 4 bases and J by 5 bases, with 0 bases of the junction left unmatched. Germline V CDR1 and CDR2: MDHEN, SYDVKM. Here the CDR3 DNA reads TGTGCCAGCAGTTGGACAGGGTATGGCTACACCTTC. It encodes CASSWTGYGYTF.

V is TRBV11-2 and J is TRBJ1-5; D is ambiguous. This CDR3 region has 12 residues. The V end was cut by 3 bases, the J end by 4 bases, with 4 bases between. Germline V CDR1 and CDR2: SGHAT, FQNNGV. DNA for the CDR3: TGTGCCAGCAGCTTGACAAATCAGCCCCAGCATTTT. Its protein product is CASSLTNQPQHF.

CDR3: CASRATGAGTGELFF. For the CDR3, the DNA is TGCGCCAGCAGGGCGACAGGGGCGGGCACCGGGGAGCTGTTTTTT. The chain combines TRBV5-1 with TRBJ2-2; 8 positions agree with TRBD1. The CDR3 contains 15 residues. Trimming at V came to 5 bases and at J to 4 bases, leaving 7 bases not matched to a gene. Germline lookup yields CDR1 SGHRS and CDR2 YFSETQ. The variable domain in full, with the rest retrieved from reference TRBV5-1 and TRBJ2-2, is KAGVTQTPRYLIKTRGQQVTLSCSPISGHRSVSWYQQTPGQGLQFLFEYFSETQRNKGNFPGRFSGRQFSNSRSEMNVSTLELGDSALYLCASRATGAGTGELFFGEGSRLTVL.

The V call is TRBV6-5, the J call TRBJ2-7; no definite D call. Trimming cost V 0 bases and J 2 bases, with 11 bases left between them. The CDR3 runs 15 residues. CDR1 and CDR2 from the germline V gene are MNHEY and SVGAGI. This chain's CDR3 is CASSYSPHPTYEQYF. CDR3 nucleotides: TGTGCCAGCAGTTACTCGCCTCACCCCACCTACGAGCAGTACTTC.

The chain links TRBV28 to TRBJ1-5; no reliable D call. The CDR3 sequence is 13 residues long. Germline CDR1 reads MDHEN; CDR2 reads SYDVKM. Trimming pared 8 bases from V and 7 bases from J, leaving 15 bases between. CDR3 loop: CASGVGYKQPQHF. CDR3 coding DNA: TGTGCCAGCGGGGTAGGGTATAAGCAGCCCCAGCATTTT. Full variable domain (rest looked up from reference TRBV28 and TRBJ1-5): DVKVTQSSRYLVKRTGEKVFLECVQDMDHENMFWYRQDPGLGLRLIYFSYDVKMKEKGDIPEGYSVSREKKERFSLILESASTNQTSMYLCASGVGYKQPQHFGDGTRLSIL.

The chain couples TRBV7-9 to TRBJ2-7; weak D call: TRBD2 (6 bases). CDR3 length: 16 amino acids. CDR1 and CDR2 (germline): SEHNR, FQNEAQ (reference sequence). With 0 bases removed from V and 2 bases from J, the gap between germline ends came to 14 bases. The CDR3 protein is CASSLASTSWPYEQYF. Written as DNA, the CDR3 is TGTGCCAGCAGCTTAGCCTCGACTAGTTGGCCCTACGAGCAGTACTTC.